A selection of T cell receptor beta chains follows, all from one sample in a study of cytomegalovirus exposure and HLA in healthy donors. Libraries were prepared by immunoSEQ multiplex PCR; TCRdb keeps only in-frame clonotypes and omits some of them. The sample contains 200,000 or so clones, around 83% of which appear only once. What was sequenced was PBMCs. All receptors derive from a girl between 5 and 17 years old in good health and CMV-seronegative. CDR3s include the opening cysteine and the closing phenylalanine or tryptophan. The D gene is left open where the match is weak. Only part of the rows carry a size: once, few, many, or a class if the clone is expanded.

CDR3 protein: CASTLSSMNTEAFF
CDR3 DNA: TGCGCCAGCACCCTCAGTTCCATGAACACTGAAGCTTTCTTT
V gene: TRBV5-1
J gene: TRBJ1-1
D gene: NA
clone size: once

CDR3 protein: CASSPDRAYNSPLHF
CDR3 DNA: TGTGCCAGCAGCCCGGACAGGGCCTATAATTCACCCCTCCACTTT
V gene: TRBV5-4
J gene: TRBJ1-6
D gene: TRBD1
clone size: NA

CDR3 protein: CASSFRNRAVSGANVLTF
CDR3 DNA: TGTGCCAGCAGTTTTCGAAACAGGGCGGTCTCTGGGGCCAACGTCCTGACTTTC
V gene: TRBV27
J gene: TRBJ2-6
D gene: NA
clone size: NA

CDR3 protein: CASSLGQGSSYEQYF
CDR3 DNA: TGTGCCAGCAGCTTAGGGCAGGGGAGCTCCTACGAGCAGTACTTC
V gene: TRBV11-2
J gene: TRBJ2-7
D gene: NA
clone size: few

CDR3 protein: CASSRGRGSSGNTIYF
CDR3 DNA: TGTGCCAGCAGCCGCGGACGGGGAAGCTCTGGAAACACCATATATTTT
V gene: TRBV5-6
J gene: TRBJ1-3
D gene: NA
clone size: NA

CDR3 protein: CASSHHREVSTQYF
CDR3 DNA: TGTGCCAGCAGTCACCACCGCGAGGTATCTACGCAGTATTTT
V gene: TRBV25-1
J gene: TRBJ2-3
D gene: NA
clone size: NA

CDR3 protein: CASIPGQGVDTGELFF
CDR3 DNA: TGTGCCAGCATTCCCGGACAGGGGGTTGACACCGGGGAGCTGTTTTTT
V gene: TRBV28
J gene: TRBJ2-2
D gene: TRBD1
clone size: NA

CDR3 protein: CASSMTGTTEAFF
CDR3 DNA: TGTGCCAGTAGTATGACAGGGACCACTGAAGCTTTCTTT
V gene: TRBV19
J gene: TRBJ1-1
D gene: TRBD1
clone size: once

CDR3 protein: CSVSDFYEQYF
CDR3 DNA: TGCAGCGTTTCGGACTTCTACGAGCAGTACTTC
V gene: TRBV29-1
J gene: TRBJ2-7
D gene: NA
clone size: NA

CDR3 protein: CASSYTPSGGPHEQFF
CDR3 DNA: TGTGCCAGCAGTTACACCCCTAGCGGAGGCCCTCATGAGCAGTTCTTC
V gene: TRBV6-5
J gene: TRBJ2-1
D gene: TRBD2
clone size: NA

CDR3 protein: CASSYDEVTEAFF
CDR3 DNA: TGTGCCAGCAGTTACGATGAGGTCACTGAAGCTTTCTTT
V gene: TRBV6-6
J gene: TRBJ1-1
D gene: NA
clone size: NA

CDR3 protein: CASSLGTGRVNTEAFF
CDR3 DNA: TGTGCCAGCAGTTTGGGGACAGGGAGGGTGAACACTGAAGCTTTCTTT
V gene: TRBV28
J gene: TRBJ1-1
D gene: TRBD1
clone size: NA

CDR3 protein: CAWSVWGGRSYNEQFF
CDR3 DNA: TGTGCCTGGAGTGTATGGGGGGGTCGCTCCTACAATGAGCAGTTCTTC
V gene: TRBV30
J gene: TRBJ2-1
D gene: TRBD2
clone size: NA

CDR3 protein: CASSFDSGFGYTF
CDR3 DNA: TGTGCCAGCAGTTTTGATTCGGGTTTTGGTTACACCTTC
V gene: TRBV28
J gene: TRBJ1-2
D gene: NA
clone size: NA

CDR3 protein: CASSSAGRTYEQYF
CDR3 DNA: TGTGCCAGCAGTTCGGCGGGGCGCACCTACGAGCAGTACTTC
V gene: TRBV6-5
J gene: TRBJ2-7
D gene: NA
clone size: NA

CDR3 protein: CSAGGTPQHF
CDR3 DNA: TGCAGTGCAGGGGGAACGCCCCAGCATTTT
V gene: TRBV20-1
J gene: TRBJ1-5
D gene: NA
clone size: NA

CDR3 protein: CASSLALTSTDTQYF
CDR3 DNA: TGTGCCAGCAGCTTAGCCCTGACTAGCACAGATACGCAGTATTTT
V gene: TRBV7-7
J gene: TRBJ2-3
D gene: NA
clone size: NA

CDR3 protein: CASSLEGQLYGYTF
CDR3 DNA: TGCGCCAGCAGCTTGGAGGGACAGCTCTATGGCTACACCTTC
V gene: TRBV5-1
J gene: TRBJ1-2
D gene: TRBD1
clone size: NA

CDR3 protein: CASSSVGGVSEQYF
CDR3 DNA: TGTGCCAGCAGCAGTGTCGGGGGGGTCTCCGAGCAGTACTTC
V gene: TRBV5-4
J gene: TRBJ2-7
D gene: TRBD2
clone size: NA

CDR3 protein: CASSAGVLGAFF
CDR3 DNA: TGTGCCAGCAGCGCAGGGGTTCTAGGAGCTTTCTTT
V gene: TRBV11-2
J gene: TRBJ1-1
D gene: NA
clone size: few

CDR3 protein: CASSLDGTPNTGELFF
CDR3 DNA: TGCGCCAGCAGCTTGGATGGGACACCGAACACCGGGGAGCTGTTTTTT
V gene: TRBV5-1
J gene: TRBJ2-2
D gene: NA
clone size: NA

CDR3 protein: CASSRPGLGSYEQYF
CDR3 DNA: TGTGCCAGCTCCCGACCGGGACTAGGATCCTACGAGCAGTACTTC
V gene: TRBV19
J gene: TRBJ2-7
D gene: TRBD2
clone size: NA